The text below deals with one T cell receptor beta chain. Which antigen it targets is not known. No qualities accompany the bases; no much larger clone lies one base away. Via the germline V gene, CDR1 is MGHDK and CDR2 SYGVNS. The cysteine opens and the phenylalanine closes a CDR3 of 15 amino acids. The kept DNA is CDR3 alone, 45 bases in frame from the first base. Ends trimmed: V by 5 bases, J by 5 bases; bases unmatched to a gene: 4. The donors were a few dozen Caucasian individuals from Russia, aged roughly 6 to 100 years, who were systemically healthy. About 10 milliliters of peripheral blood were collected from each donor into EDTA-treated Vacutainer tubes. PBMCs were isolated by Ficoll-Paque density-gradient centrifugation, with at least 6 million obtained per sample. Total RNA, at least 6 micrograms per sample, was extracted from PBMCs with Trizol reagent. Naive CD45RAhigh/CD27high T cell percentages were measured by flow cytometry on a PBMC aliquot from every donor.

The entry originates in a study of blood T cells in healthy people across ages (dated by TCRdb to 2013 to 2016). For context, the study as a whole: Template switching captured roughly one uniquely barcoded TCR beta cDNA molecule per two T cells in model experiments. To track age-related changes in TCR beta repertoire diversity, the study relied on deep sequencing normalized with unique cDNA molecular identifiers. Four age groups were formed from the donors: young (average approximately 15 years), middle-aged (more than 35), aged (around 68) and long-lived (approximately 80). Donors of different ages were randomly distributed across sequencing lanes to avoid experimental bias. For two donors (one aged 18 to 30 and one aged 80 or older), the study analyzed two additional independent replicas of 1 million unique cDNA reads from the same blood draw.

Results and caveats for the whole study, not just this receptor: As age increased, observed TCR beta diversity per million T cells dropped in a roughly linear way, and a significant reduction was already evident by age roughly 40. A strong correlation was found between observed TCR beta diversity and the percentage of naive T cells measured by flow cytometry. Estimates of total diversity based on one million sequenced T cells were considered lower bounds and underestimates. The CMV infection status of donors was not known, potentially confounding age-related changes in expanded clonotypes. The long-lived group showed more naive CD4+ T cells, fewer expanded clones and increased TCR diversity than the aged group, suggesting age selection. Conclusive comparison of naive and antigen-experienced compartments was prevented by the profiling of bulk unsorted PBMCs.

Preparation of the library involved 5' RACE. Sequencing was performed on an Illumina HiSeq 2500. A second roughly 6 to 12 cycle PCR used a sample-barcoded 5' primer and a J-beta primer mix. A template-switch 5' adaptor carrying 12 random nucleotides introduced a unique molecular identifier onto each TCR beta cDNA molecule. At least 2.5 million CDR3-containing paired-end reads were obtained from each sample. First-strand cDNA was synthesized from all RNA with the Mint cDNA synthesis kit, primed by a TRBC-specific oligonucleotide. Following uracil-DNA glycosylase treatment, a first 18-cycle PCR with universal primers M1SS and BC2_uni_R was performed on all cDNA. Regarding the original processing steps: For normalization, 1 million high-quality reads were randomly selected from each sample, with every read carrying a distinct molecular identifier. Instead of being binned into consensus sequences, reads that shared molecular identifiers were thrown out. MiTCR, run with a Q25 quality threshold and the strictest error-elimination algorithm, handled CDR3 identification, clonotype clustering and error correction. Lower-bound total TCR beta diversity was estimated with a nonparametric unseen species model using Euler transformation. The public reads were reanalyzed by TCRdb: fastp trimming at Q25, MiXCR alignment, in-frame beta chains only. Rows with a matching CDR3 protein are joined into one entry that keeps the most common DNA and genes. TCRdb's processing, not the authors', yielded these V and J calls. The sample table lists hundreds of thousands of distinct CDR3 sequences, 20% to 25% of them with a count of one. 3.5% to 4% of the sample lies in the top ten.

The clonotype originates from a man between 65 and 80 years old in good health. Sequenced input: blood. The chain is assembled from TRBV25-1 and TRBJ2-1, and TRBD2 matches 12 of the central bases. In nucleotides, the sequence is TGTGCCAGCAGTAAAAGGACTAGCGGGAACAATGAGCAGTTCTTC. Its protein product is CASSKRTSGNNEQFF.